The 24 T cell receptor beta chains listed next were all sequenced from one sample in a study of T cells expressing NK-cell markers. With the 5' RACE reads reprocessed, TCRdb shows one record per CDR3 protein and no DNA. The listing records a few hundred thousand distinct CDR3 sequences. The sample was blood T cells: a sorted CD56 or NKG2C T cell subset, CD4+ or CD8+ T cells, or bulk PBMC T cells (not recorded which). These receptors were obtained from a man aged 18 to 30 in good health.

The chain's CDR3 is CASSASSRLAGGQETQYF. The chain couples TRBV27 to TRBJ2-5; TCRdb indicates TRBD2, and absent DNA this call remains unverified. CDR3 length: 18 amino acids. The germline gives CDR1 MNHEY, CDR2 SMNVEV (reference sequence).

The chain recombines TRBV2 with TRBJ2-5; no DNA is available, so the TRBD1 call from TCRdb remains unchecked. The germline CDR1 and CDR2 sequences are SNHLY and FYNNEI. The CDR3 spans 14 residues. The CDR3 loop reads CASSEGAGLKTQYF. Together with reference TRBV2 and TRBJ2-5, the CDR3 gives the full variable domain: EPEVTQTPSHQVTQMGQEVILRCVPISNHLYFYWYRQILGQKVEFLVSFYNNEISEKSEIFDDQFSVERPDGSNFTLKIRSTKLEDSAMYFCASSEGAGLKTQYFGPGTRLLVL.

The genes are TRBV6-1 and TRBJ1-6; the TCRdb call, TRBD1, lacks DNA for checking. Germline-derived CDR1 and CDR2 are MNHNS and SASEGT. The CDR3 totals 16 residues. The CDR3 spells CASRARGDRRFSPLHF.

This rearrangement joins TRBV10-3 to TRBJ2-2. The CDR3 contains 11 residues. The germline V gene has CDR1 ENHRY and CDR2 SYGVKD. Here the CDR3 reads CAISGNGELFF.

The chain links TRBV5-1 to TRBJ2-1. CDR3 size: 13 residues. The germline V gene has CDR1 SGHRS and CDR2 YFSETQ. This chain's CDR3 is CASSLVVGNEQFF. Complete variable domain (other parts from reference TRBV5-1 and TRBJ2-1): KAGVTQTPRYLIKTRGQQVTLSCSPISGHRSVSWYQQTPGQGLQFLFEYFSETQRNKGNFPGRFSGRQFSNSRSEMNVSTLELGDSALYLCASSLVVGNEQFFGPGTRLTVL.

V is TRBV4-2 and J is TRBJ1-1; TCRdb lists TRBD1, though no DNA is available to test this call. The CDR3 length is 15 residues. Germline V gene sequence: CDR1 LGHNA, CDR2 YNFKEQ. CDR3 amino acids: CASGGGSQGNTEAFF.

This chain connects TRBV12-3 or TRBV12-4 to TRBJ2-2; lacking DNA, the TRBD1 call made by TCRdb goes unchecked. The CDR3 covers 15 residues. The CDR3 here is CASSEGQTMAGELFF.

The CDR3 sequence: CASSILPGEGYEQYF. This chain links TRBV6-5 with TRBJ2-7; as DNA is missing, the TRBD2 call by TCRdb cannot be tested. The CDR3 totals 15 residues. Per the germline V gene, CDR1 is MNHEY and CDR2 is SVGAGI.

This chain uses TRBV5-1 with TRBJ2-3; TCRdb reports TRBD1, a call that lacks DNA to check it against. The V gene's germline CDR1 is SGHRS and CDR2 YFSETQ. The CDR3 loop spans 13 amino acids. CDR3 sequence: CASSRGIADTQYF.

The rearrangement links TRBV28 to TRBJ1-4. There are 13 residues in the CDR3. Germline-derived CDR1 and CDR2 are MDHEN and SYDVKM. CDR3 loop: CASRPQSADKLFF.

V is TRBV20-1 and J is TRBJ2-1; TCRdb's D gene call, TRBD2, goes unchecked for lack of DNA. CDR1 is DFQATT, CDR2 SNEGSKA, per germline (reference sequence). The CDR3 totals 20 residues. The CDR3 loop reads CSARAGGNLAGGPSYNEQFF.

The chain combines TRBV4-1 with TRBJ2-3; the TCRdb D gene call, TRBD1, has no DNA to confirm it. Germline loops: CDR1 MGHRA, CDR2 YSYEKL. The CDR3 covers 21 residues. CDR3 region: CASSQETGTILPSLSTDTQYF.

The rearrangement joins TRBV29-1 to TRBJ2-1; checking the TCRdb D call of TRBD2 is not possible without DNA. The CDR3 covers 15 residues. Germline lookup yields CDR1 SQVTM and CDR2 ANQGSEA. This CDR3 is CSVGVVSSGHNEQFF.

The J gene is TRBJ1-3, the V gene TRBV20-1; TCRdb indicates TRBD1, and absent DNA this call remains unverified. The CDR3 spans 13 residues. Looked up from germline, CDR1 is DFQATT and CDR2 is SNEGSKA (reference sequence). CDR3 loop: CSATGQWGNTIYF.

The V and J genes are TRBV7-6 and TRBJ2-2; TCRdb gives TRBD1 as the D gene, but with no DNA this cannot be confirmed. The CDR3 covers 17 residues. CDR1 and CDR2 (germline): SGHVS, FNYEAQ. CDR3 in amino acids: CASSFGQGSGETGELFF.

J is TRBJ2-5 and V is TRBV6-1; absent DNA, TCRdb's TRBD2 call cannot be checked. This CDR3 region has 16 residues. Germline V lookup: CDR1 MNHNS, CDR2 SASEGT. CDR3 region: CASVRGPGLTQETQYF.

The chain is built from TRBV6-4 and TRBJ2-3; there is no DNA to check the TCRdb D call of TRBD2. The V gene's germline CDR1 is MRHNA and CDR2 SNTAGT. The CDR3 contains 15 residues. CDR3: CASSSLAGGPYTQYF.

The chain couples TRBV2 to TRBJ2-1; with no DNA, the TCRdb D assignment of TRBD2 cannot be verified. In germline, CDR1 is SNHLY, CDR2 FYNNEI. The CDR3 is made up of 14 amino acids. CDR3 sequence: CASNADALYNEQFF.

V gene TRBV27 combines with J gene TRBJ2-1; TCRdb lists TRBD1, though no DNA is available to test this call. The CDR3 contains 13 residues. Germline loops: CDR1 MNHEY, CDR2 SMNVEV (reference sequence). CDR3 amino acids: CATAGGTYNEQFF.

V and J are TRBV7-2 and TRBJ1-2. Germline CDR1 is SGHTA and CDR2 is FQGNSA. The CDR3 is 16 amino acids. The chain's CDR3 is CASSLDSTVPGYGYTF.

This chain joins TRBV6-2 or TRBV6-3 and TRBJ2-1. Germline CDR1 and CDR2: MNHEY and SVGEGT. The CDR3 contains 12 residues. CDR3 loop: CASSYSTTAVFF.

The genes are TRBV25-1 and TRBJ2-7; TCRdb's D gene call, TRBD1, goes unchecked for lack of DNA. The germline CDR1 and CDR2 sequences are MGHDK and SYGVNS. The CDR3 is 13 residues long. CDR3 in amino acids: CASTGTGRNEQYF.

The rearrangement joins TRBV27 to TRBJ2-1. Germline V CDR1 and CDR2: MNHEY, SMNVEV (reference sequence). The CDR3 is made up of 15 amino acids. The CDR3 loop reads CASSSGRFSYNEQFF.

The V and J genes are TRBV20-1 and TRBJ2-5; TCRdb outputs TRBD1, but without DNA this stays unchecked. Germline V lookup: CDR1 DFQATT, CDR2 SNEGSKA (reference sequence). The CDR3 extends over 13 amino acids. The CDR3 sequence is CSATDRVVETQYF.